This T cell receptor beta chain stems from a study of blood T cell repertoires in COVID-19. The study drew participants aged about 18 to 89 years from some 25 US areas. Study processing details: Amplification with reference gene primers provided the estimates of nucleated cell counts. The assay was immunoSEQ multiplex PCR, and TCRdb's table has in-frame clones only and misses some. The V and J calls and clone size come from that table; D and trimming were worked out from the DNA. Found here are around 150,000 clones, approximately 88% of them singletons; the top ten hold around 6.7%. The receptor was isolated from a woman between 45 and 65 years old who had recovered from COVID-19. Sequenced material: PBMCs or T cells enriched from blood (not recorded which).

The chain's CDR3 is CASSIQGVVALPSGYTF. The CDR3 DNA reads as TGTGCCAGTAGTATACAGGGGGTCGTCGCTCTACCTTCGGGCTACACCTTC. The chain has TRBV19 and TRBJ1-2, with 7 bases identical to TRBD1. Unmatched junction bases numbered 17, after V lost 2 bases and J lost 8 bases. Germline CDR1 reads LNHDA; CDR2 reads SQIVND (reference sequence). This CDR3 spans 17 amino acids.